The next 28 T cell receptor beta chains were all read from a single sample in a study of cytomegalovirus exposure and HLA in healthy donors. The PCR was carried out with 60 Vbeta primers and 13 Jbeta primers. Assay: immunoSEQ multiplex PCR; the TCRdb copy retains only in-frame clones and omits some. This table has about 140,000 clones, around 85% appearing once. Sequences were obtained from PBMCs. Receptors originate from a woman between 45 and 65 years old in good health and CMV-seropositive.

The chain recombines TRBV12-2 with TRBJ2-5; the table's D call TRBD2 went unverified against the DNA. TRBV12-2 is described as a pseudogene. This CDR3 spans 17 amino acids. CDR3 nucleotide sequence: TGTGCAAGTCGCTTTGGACTAGCGGGGGGGCCTCTGAAGACCCAGTACTTC. It codes for CASRFGLAGGPLKTQYF.

This rearrangement joins TRBV11-3 to TRBJ2-3; 8 bases fit TRBD2. The CDR3 runs 16 residues. The V and J ends lost 1 base and 0 bases, in that order; junction bases with no gene match: 3. Germline CDR1 SGHNT, CDR2 YENEEA. This chain's CDR3 is CASSLGLARSTDTQYF. The CDR3 coding sequence is TGTGCCAGCAGCTTAGGACTAGCGAGAAGCACAGATACGCAGTATTTT.

V and J are TRBV6-1 and TRBJ2-7; TRBD1 matches at 7 bases. Germline V lookup: CDR1 MNHNS, CDR2 SASEGT. With 6 bases clipped from V and 6 bases from J, the junction kept 11 bases outside the gene matches. The length of the CDR3 is 14 residues. CDR3 in DNA: TGTGCCAGCAGGAGGGACAGTTTGCTGGTCGAGCAGTACTTC. Translation gives CASRRDSLLVEQYF.

The chain combines TRBV5-6 with TRBJ1-1; TRBD1 matches 7 bases. This CDR3 region has 13 residues. After removal of 5 bases from V and 1 base from J, the junction contained 2 bases not matched to a gene. Germline V lookup: CDR1 SGHDT, CDR2 YYEEEE. The CDR3 is CASRGQTNTEAFF. The DNA of the CDR3 is TGTGCCAGCAGGGGACAGACGAACACTGAAGCTTTCTTT. Full variable domain (remainder filled in from reference TRBV5-6 and TRBJ1-1): DAGVTQSPTHLIKTRGQQVTLRCSPKSGHDTVSWYQQALGQGPQFIFQYYEEEERQRGNFPDRFSGHQFPNYSSELNVNALLLGDSALYLCASRGQTNTEAFFGQGTRLTVV.

The rearrangement links TRBV5-4 to TRBJ1-6; 7 nucleotides agree with TRBD1. The CDR3 spans 14 residues. Germline V gene lookup returns CDR1 SGHNT and CDR2 YYREEE (reference sequence). The ends lost 4 bases at V and 14 bases at J; junction bases unmatched: 12. The CDR3 DNA sequence: TGTGCCAGCAGCCCCGGGGGACAGACCTCTTCCCTCCACTTT. The encoded protein is CASSPGGQTSSLHF.

The chain uses TRBV7-9 and TRBJ1-1; D not certain. Germline CDR1 and CDR2: SEHNR and FQNEAQ (reference sequence). The CDR3 length is 13 residues. Trimming shortened V by 3 bases and J by 1 base, and 6 bases separated the two germline ends. CDR3 sequence: CASSFGENTEAFF. CDR3 nucleotide sequence: TGTGCCAGCAGCTTCGGAGAGAACACTGAAGCTTTCTTT. Supplemented by reference TRBV7-9 and TRBJ1-1, the full variable domain reads DTGVSQNPRHKITKRGQNVTFRCDPISEHNRLYWYRQTLGQGPEFLTYFQNEAQLEKSRLLSDRFSAERPKGSFSTLEIQRTEQGDSAMYLCASSFGENTEAFFGQGTRLTVV.

This clone was seen only once. The chain uses TRBV28 and TRBJ2-1, with a possible D match to TRBD1 (5 bases). In germline, CDR1 is MDHEN, CDR2 SYDVKM. Trimming took off 8 bases at V and 4 bases at J, with 12 bases between the two ends. The CDR3 is made up of 13 amino acids. The CDR3 is CASRPGLYNEQFF. The CDR3 nucleotides read TGTGCCAGCCGCCCAGGGCTTTACAATGAGCAGTTCTTC.

This chain links TRBV11-1 with TRBJ2-1; 11 bases align to TRBD2. Germline-derived CDR1 and CDR2 are SGHAT and FQDESV (reference sequence). J lost 8 bases, V lost 1 base, and 4 bases had no gene match. This CDR3 has 15 residues. The CDR3 reads CASSLDTSGGYEQFF. As DNA, the CDR3 is TGTGCCAGCAGCTTAGACACTAGCGGGGGCTATGAGCAGTTCTTC.

This clone showed up just a few times. The germline gene is not matched at one end of the junction; a read error may be the cause. The chain joins TRBV6-1 to TRBJ2-1, with 11 bases fitting TRBD1. The CDR3 is 16 amino acids. Germline V gives CDR1 MNHNS, CDR2 SASEGT. The CDR3 reads CASSDWTGGSNNEQFF. The CDR3 DNA sequence: TGTGCCAGCAGTGATTGGACAGGGGGCTCCAACAATGAGCAGTTCTTC.

The chain uses TRBV7-9 and TRBJ1-4; no clear D. Germline lookup yields CDR1 SEHNR and CDR2 FQNEAQ (reference sequence). Trimming stripped 3 bases from V and 3 bases from J, with 8 bases between. CDR3 length equals 14 residues. CDR3 sequence reads: CASSFMAANEKLFF. CDR3 coding DNA: TGTGCCAGCAGCTTTATGGCAGCTAATGAAAAACTGTTTTTT.

The V and J genes are TRBV28 and TRBJ1-2; tentative D call: TRBD1 (6 bases). The CDR3 sequence is 14 residues long. Deletions cut 6 bases from V and 1 base from J, with 12 bases between. The germline V gene has CDR1 MDHEN and CDR2 SYDVKM. The CDR3 sequence: CASRTGTHNYGYTF. As DNA, the CDR3 is TGTGCCAGCAGAACCGGGACACATAACTATGGCTACACCTTC.

This chain links TRBV18 with TRBJ2-7; TRBD1 agrees at 8 bases. This CDR3 has 15 amino acids. V gave up 3 bases and J gave up 2 bases; unmatched junction bases: 6. CDR1 is KGHSH, CDR2 LQKENI, per germline. DNA for the CDR3: TGTGCCAGCTCACCTTCCCACAGGGGGACCTACGAGCAGTACTTC. Encoded protein: CASSPSHRGTYEQYF.

The gene calls are TRBV7-9 and TRBJ2-2, with D perhaps matching TRBD1 (6 bases). CDR3 length: 13 amino acids. Germline V gene lookup returns CDR1 SEHNR and CDR2 FQNEAQ (reference sequence). The V and J ends lost 10 bases and 1 base respectively, with 10 bases between them. The CDR3 sequence is CATGAGNTGELFF. The CDR3 DNA is TGTGCCACAGGGGCAGGGAACACCGGGGAGCTGTTTTTT.

The chain has TRBV27 and TRBJ1-6, with TRBD1 identical over 8 bases. Germline V lookup: CDR1 MNHEY, CDR2 SMNVEV (reference sequence). V shed 2 bases, J shed 3 bases, and the junction held 9 bases outside the gene matches. The CDR3 is 18 amino acids. CDR3 region: CASSLRSPTGVYNSPLHF. Here the CDR3 DNA reads TGTGCCAGCAGTTTAAGGTCCCCGACAGGGGTCTATAATTCACCCCTCCACTTT.

This sequence joins TRBV7-8 and TRBJ2-1, with D possibly matching TRBD2 (5 bases). Trimming took off 2 bases at V and 4 bases at J, with 6 bases between the two ends. This CDR3 is 13 amino acids long. Germline CDR1 and CDR2: SGHVS and FQNEAQ. The CDR3 sequence: CASSLREYNEQFF. CDR3 in DNA: TGTGCCAGCAGCTTACGGGAATACAATGAGCAGTTCTTC.

V usage is TRBV6-4 and J usage is TRBJ1-6; the match to TRBD1 covers 11 bases. The CDR3 runs 16 residues. The trim removed 6 bases at V and 6 bases at J, leaving 7 bases unmatched. Germline V gene sequence: CDR1 MRHNA, CDR2 SNTAGT. As DNA, the CDR3 is TGTGCCAGCAGAGGACAGGGGGCTTCGGGTAATTCACCCCTCCACTTT. The encoded protein is CASRGQGASGNSPLHF.

The rearrangement uses TRBV18 and TRBJ1-5; weak D call: TRBD1 (5 bases). Germline V CDR1 and CDR2: KGHSH, LQKENI. CDR3 length: 14 amino acids. V was trimmed by 1 base and J by 5 bases, leaving 9 bases between them. The CDR3 DNA follows: TGTGCCAGCTCACCACAGGGGTCTCATCAGCCCCAGCATTTT. Translating it yields CASSPQGSHQPQHF.

This sequence joins TRBV30 and TRBJ1-1; unclear D gene. V was shortened by 5 bases and J by 0 bases, with 10 bases between the two germline ends. The germline gives CDR1 GTSNPN, CDR2 SVGIG (reference sequence). The CDR3 contains 13 residues. The CDR3 protein is CAWSRGLNTEAFF. CDR3 nucleotides: TGTGCCTGGTCGAGAGGGTTGAACACTGAAGCTTTCTTT.

The chain recombines TRBV28 with TRBJ2-3; TRBD2 is a possible D gene (7 bases). Germline CDR1 MDHEN, CDR2 SYDVKM. Trimming removed 7 bases at V and 3 bases at J, with 26 bases between. The CDR3 totals 18 residues. CDR3 in DNA: TGTGCCAGCATTCCGGGGGGCCTGCTCAACTTGATTACAGATACGCAGTATTTT. It translates to CASIPGGLLNLITDTQYF.

The chain combines TRBV7-3 with TRBJ2-5; 9 bases are shared with TRBD2. There are 13 residues in the CDR3. The V and J ends lost 5 bases and 4 bases, in that order; junction bases with no gene match: 2. Germline lookup yields CDR1 SGHTA and CDR2 FQGTGA. In DNA, the CDR3 is TGTGCCAGCAGCCAGACTAGCGGAGAGACCCAGTACTTC. The encoded protein is CASSQTSGETQYF.

The chain's CDR3 is CASSQNGLDEQYF. CDR3 DNA sequence: TGTGCCAGCAGCCAAAATGGGCTCGACGAGCAGTACTTC. V and J are TRBV6-5 and TRBJ2-7; D ambiguous. Trimming took 6 bases from V and 5 from J, leaving 14 bases between them. The CDR3 is 13 amino acids. Germline CDR1 and CDR2: MNHEY and SVGAGI.

The genes are TRBV5-4 and TRBJ2-5; D is ambiguous. The CDR3 spans 12 residues. In germline, CDR1 is SGHNT, CDR2 YYREEE (reference sequence). Between the trimmed V and J ends, which lost 8 bases and 2 bases, there was a span of 10 bases. The CDR3, as DNA: TGTGCCAGGTCTACGATACAAGAGACCCAGTACTTC. Protein: CARSTIQETQYF.

The gene calls are TRBV30 and TRBJ1-6, with TRBD1 matching 8 bases. CDR3 length equals 14 residues. Germline CDR1 and CDR2: GTSNPN and SVGIG (reference sequence). V lost 3 bases and J lost 10; bases outside the gene matches: 8. CDR3 coding DNA: TGTGCCTGGAGAACCGGACAGGGAGACTCACCCCTCCACTTT. This sequence encodes CAWRTGQGDSPLHF.

V gene TRBV20-1 combines with J gene TRBJ2-5; no clear D gene. Trimming pared 5 bases from V and 4 bases from J, leaving 8 bases between. This CDR3 has 11 residues. From germline, CDR1 is DFQATT and CDR2 SNEGSKA (reference sequence). The CDR3 here is CSAPPRETQYF. CDR3 sequence (DNA): TGCAGTGCTCCCCCCCGAGAGACCCAGTACTTC.

The CDR3 nucleotides read TGTGCCAGCAGTGAAGTGGAGAGGATGTGGGGCTACACCTTC. Protein product: CASSEVERMWGYTF. The chain combines TRBV6-1 with TRBJ1-2, with D hard to call. Germline V CDR1 and CDR2: MNHNS, SASEGT. This CDR3 comprises 14 residues. V was cut by 1 base and J by 8 bases, with 14 bases left in between.

This clone has just a few counts. The genes are TRBV4-2 and TRBJ1-2; TRBD1 agrees at 8 bases. Germline CDR1 and CDR2: LGHNA and YNFKEQ. V dropped 1 base and J dropped 0; count of bases not matched to a gene: 13. The CDR3 spans 19 residues. CDR3 in DNA: TGTGCCAGCAGCCAAGTTCGTCGTGGGACAGGTGATACTAACTATGGCTACACCTTC. This encodes CASSQVRRGTGDTNYGYTF.

The chain couples TRBV7-2 to TRBJ1-4; D possibly corresponds to TRBD1 (5 bases). The V gene's germline CDR1 is SGHTA and CDR2 FQGNSA. The ends were cut back, 2 bases at V and 2 bases at J, with 12 bases in the middle. The CDR3 spans 16 residues. CDR3 coding DNA: TGTGCCAGCAGCTTATTCGCGCGGGGCACTAATGAAAAACTGTTTTTT. It is translated as CASSLFARGTNEKLFF.

The chain employs TRBV7-2 and TRBJ2-7; the D gene is possibly TRBD1 (6 bases). The CDR3 loop spans 15 amino acids. Trimming shortened V by 1 base and J by 0 bases, and 10 bases separated the two germline ends. CDR1 is SGHTA and CDR2 is FQGNSA in the germline V gene. CDR3 loop: CASSLGWGPSYEQYF. CDR3 sequence (DNA): TGTGCCAGCAGCTTAGGTTGGGGGCCCTCCTACGAGCAGTACTTC.